This TCR beta chain derives from a study of T-cell reconstitution after alpha-beta-depleted transplantation in children. Whole-study results and caveats: Expanded clones from the graft, numbering several hundred, reportedly supplied alpha-beta T cells about two months after transplant. For some patients, TCRbeta diversity was high at day 60 because of recipient T cells and thymic progenitors that survived.

This clonotype came up a few times. The antigen is not known. For TCRbeta, the library was prepared with unique molecular identifiers. TCRdb used MiXCR to reprocess the PCR reads, holding one entry per CDR3 protein. The sample lists about 580,000 distinct CDR3 sequences; roughly 27% were seen once. The TCR originated in a boy younger than two with Wiskott-Aldrich syndrome, due to receive a stem cell transplant. This material consisted of PBMCs, taken before TCRalphabeta/CD19-depleted stem cell transplant.

CDR3 sequence (DNA): TGTGCCAGCAGTGTCTTGTGGCTAGCGGGCAAGGGAGATACGCAGTATTTT. This gives the protein CASSVLWLAGKGDTQYF. The chain has TRBV2 and TRBJ2-3; 8 bases map to TRBD2. There are 17 residues in the CDR3. V trimming: 4 bases; J trimming: 5 bases; junction bases outside the gene matches: 14. CDR1 and CDR2 (germline): SNHLY, FYNNEI.